This TCR beta chain was recovered during a study of blood T cell repertoires in COVID-19. Study at large: The cDNA or gDNA used as material had been derived from T cells, B-cell-depleted T cells, or PBMCs.

CDR3 length: 17 residues. V lost 4 bases to trimming and J lost 2 bases; unmatched junction nucleotides: 7. The germline V gene encodes CDR1 MGHRA and CDR2 YSYEKL. Assay used: immunoSEQ multiplex PCR; TCRdb lists only in-frame clones, some missing. The table lists 300,000 to 350,000 clones, over 90% of them singletons, with approximately 4.1% in the top ten. Cohort assignment relied on participant-reported clinical history. This TCR derives from a woman aged 25 to 39 who had been exposed to COVID-19. The chain couples TRBV4-1 to TRBJ2-7; 14 nucleotides agree with TRBD2. The material sequenced was PBMCs or T cells enriched from blood (not recorded which). CDR3 nucleotides: TGCGCCAGCAGCCCCGGGACTAGCGGGGGTCAAGCCTACGAGCAGTACTTC. Translating gives CASSPGTSGGQAYEQYF.